One and the same sample provided the 21 T cell receptor beta chains below, sequenced in a study of patients and donors after allogeneic stem cell transplantation. TCRdb re-analysed the RT-PCR reads in MiXCR, keeping a single row per CDR3 protein. The sample lists some 960,000 distinct CDR3 sequences, roughly 18% seen once, with 6% in the top ten. The sample consisted of blood, either unsorted or a sorted T cell fraction (not recorded which). The source is a human donor who was either an allogeneic HSCT recipient or a stem cell or donor lymphocyte infusion donor (not recorded which). It is not recorded whose cells these are; they may come from a transplant donor.

This clonotype appeared a few times. The rearrangement uses TRBV12-3 or TRBV12-4 and TRBJ2-7; 8 positions agree with TRBD1. V was clipped by 8 bases and J by 2 bases; unmatched bases: 5. The CDR3 extends over 13 amino acids. The CDR3 nucleotides read TGTGCCAGCTGCGACAGGGGCACCTACGAGCAGTACTTC. It is translated as CASCDRGTYEQYF.

This clonotype was detected ten times or more. The chain is built from TRBV11-1 and TRBJ2-5; D assignment may be TRBD1 or TRBD2 (5 bases each). Looked up from germline, CDR1 is SGHAT and CDR2 is FQDESV (reference sequence). V dropped 5 bases and J dropped 3 bases, with 16 bases sitting between them. The CDR3 extends over 15 amino acids. The CDR3 is CASSRGVRLEETQYF. The CDR3 region has the DNA TGTGCCAGCAGCCGAGGGGTACGGTTAGAAGAGACCCAGTACTTC.

This chain links TRBV30 with TRBJ1-5; D not resolved. The CDR3 totals 13 residues. The germline V gene has CDR1 GTSNPN and CDR2 SVGIG (reference sequence). V lost 1 base, J lost 6 bases, and 10 bases lay in between. The DNA for the CDR3 is TGTGCCTGGAGTGGTCTAGTGGGTCAGCCCCAGCATTTT. Protein product: CAWSGLVGQPQHF.

This clonotype was detected a few times. This chain links TRBV18 with TRBJ1-1, with 9 bases matching TRBD1. The CDR3 is made up of 14 amino acids. Trimming at V came to 5 bases and at J to 4 bases, leaving 5 bases not matched to a gene. Germline V lookup: CDR1 KGHSH, CDR2 LQKENI. The CDR3 is CASSIDRGSTEAFF. The CDR3 bases are TGTGCCAGCTCAATTGACAGGGGGAGCACTGAAGCTTTCTTT.

The V call is TRBV5-1, the J call TRBJ2-7; possible D gene TRBD2, 6 bases. Germline assignment: CDR1 SGHRS and CDR2 YFSETQ. V lost 1 base, J lost 5 bases, and 10 bases lay in between. This CDR3 is built from 13 residues. In nucleotides, the CDR3 is TGCGCCAGCAGCTTGAGTCGGGGGAACGAGCAGTACTTC. Translating gives CASSLSRGNEQYF.

This clonotype was seen only a few times. The chain joins TRBV19 to TRBJ2-7; 9 positions agree with TRBD1. CDR3 size: 12 residues. Losses at the gene ends were 9 bases for V and 5 bases for J; bases not matched to a gene: 5. Germline V gene lookup returns CDR1 LNHDA and CDR2 SQIVND (reference sequence). CDR3 nucleotide sequence: TGTGCCAGCGGACAGGGGCTAAACGAGCAGTACTTC. It translates to CASGQGLNEQYF.

V gene TRBV2 combines with J gene TRBJ2-7, with D tentatively TRBD1 or TRBD2 (6 bases each). CDR1 and CDR2 (germline): SNHLY, FYNNEI. Trimming cost V 1 base and J 4 bases, with 11 bases left between them. The CDR3 extends over 14 amino acids. The CDR3 protein is CASSEGEGGYEQYF. The CDR3 DNA sequence: TGTGCCAGCAGTGAAGGAGAGGGGGGTTACGAGCAGTACTTC.

This clonotype turned up a few times. V usage is TRBV4-3 and J usage is TRBJ2-4; D is undetermined. CDR3 length: 13 residues. CDR1 is LGHNA and CDR2 is YSLEER in the germline V gene. The V end lost 0 bases, the J end lost 6 bases, and 6 bases lay between the germline ends. The CDR3 is CASSQDNGNIQYF. Here the CDR3 DNA reads TGCGCCAGCAGCCAAGATAACGGAAACATTCAGTACTTC.

The chain has TRBV5-1 and TRBJ2-5, with 7 bases matching TRBD1. Per germline, CDR1 SGHRS and CDR2 YFSETQ. V lost 9 bases and J lost 2; bases outside the gene matches: 13. CDR3 size: 15 residues. In nucleotides, the CDR3 is TGCGCCACCCGCCCGGGACAGTCGGGTCAAGAGACCCAGTACTTC. Its protein product is CATRPGQSGQETQYF. The variable domain in full, completed from reference TRBV5-1 and TRBJ2-5, reads KAGVTQTPRYLIKTRGQQVTLSCSPISGHRSVSWYQQTPGQGLQFLFEYFSETQRNKGNFPGRFSGRQFSNSRSEMNVSTLELGDSALYLCATRPGQSGQETQYFGPGTRLLVL.

The chain links TRBV5-1 to TRBJ1-2; TRBD1 agrees at 7 bases. The germline V gene encodes CDR1 SGHRS and CDR2 YFSETQ. This CDR3 spans 15 amino acids. V lost 3 bases and J lost 4; bases outside the gene matches: 9. The chain's CDR3 is CASSSGDRALYGYTF. CDR3 nucleotides: TGCGCCAGCAGCTCCGGGGACAGAGCCCTCTATGGCTACACCTTC. The entire variable domain, with the rest obtained from reference TRBV5-1 and TRBJ1-2, is as follows: KAGVTQTPRYLIKTRGQQVTLSCSPISGHRSVSWYQQTPGQGLQFLFEYFSETQRNKGNFPGRFSGRQFSNSRSEMNVSTLELGDSALYLCASSSGDRALYGYTFGSGTRLTVV.

For the CDR3, the DNA is TGTGCCAGCAGCCCCCCCGAGCGGAACACAGATACGCAGTATTTT. Residues: CASSPPERNTDTQYF. The chain carries TRBV9 and TRBJ2-3; TRBD2 is a possible D gene (5 bases). V was clipped by 4 bases and J by 2 bases, with 14 bases between them. This CDR3 comprises 15 residues. Germline-derived CDR1 and CDR2 are SGDLS and YYNGEE.

This clonotype was detected only a few times. The chain combines TRBV4-3 with TRBJ1-1; D not certain. Germline V lookup: CDR1 LGHNA, CDR2 YSLEER. V dropped 1 base and J dropped 5 bases, with 11 bases sitting between them. This CDR3 spans 14 amino acids. The CDR3 region is CASSQVPGLTEAFF. In nucleotides, the CDR3 is TGCGCCAGCAGCCAAGTACCCGGCCTAACTGAAGCTTTCTTT.

This clonotype was seen a few times. J is TRBJ1-2 and V is TRBV12-3 or TRBV12-4; D gene ambiguous. The CDR3 totals 11 residues. Trimming removed 11 bases from V and 2 bases from J, with 9 bases in between. Here the CDR3 reads CACPGNYGYTF. CDR3 nucleotide sequence: TGTGCCTGCCCGGGCAACTATGGCTACACCTTC.

The chain couples TRBV27 to TRBJ2-7; 11 bases are shared with TRBD2. CDR1 is MNHEY and CDR2 is SMNVEV in the germline V gene (reference sequence). V shed 7 bases, J shed 3 bases, and the junction held 5 bases outside the gene matches. CDR3 length equals 14 residues. CDR3 coding DNA: TGTGCCAGCACCGCCGGGACTAGCGGCTACGAGCAGTACTTC. This sequence encodes CASTAGTSGYEQYF.

This clonotype was detected a few times. The chain links TRBV3-1 to TRBJ2-5; D gene unclear. Per germline, CDR1 LGHDT and CDR2 YNNKEL (reference sequence). The CDR3 loop spans 15 amino acids. Trimming took 0 bases from V and 1 from J, leaving 9 bases between them. Here the CDR3 reads CASSQEGFLQETQYF. DNA of the CDR3: TGTGCCAGCAGCCAAGAGGGTTTTCTCCAAGAGACCCAGTACTTC.

The sample holds a few counts of this clonotype. The rearrangement uses TRBV11-2 and TRBJ2-1; D perhaps matches TRBD2 (6 bases). Trimming stripped 5 bases from V and 7 bases from J, with 15 bases between. This CDR3 spans 14 amino acids. The germline V gene encodes CDR1 SGHAT and CDR2 FQNNGV. In nucleotides, the CDR3 is TGTGCCAGCAGCATACCGGGACTCCTGAATGAGCAGTTCTTC. Protein: CASSIPGLLNEQFF.

This clonotype was recorded a few times. The rearrangement joins TRBV4-1 to TRBJ2-7; TRBD2 matches at 8 bases. With 1 base clipped from V and 2 bases from J, the junction kept 10 bases outside the gene matches. In germline, CDR1 is MGHRA, CDR2 YSYEKL. The CDR3 loop spans 17 amino acids. In DNA form, the CDR3 reads TGCGCCAGCAGCCAAGGATTCGCTAGCGGGTTAACCTACGAGCAGTACTTC. It specifies CASSQGFASGLTYEQYF.

Only a few counts were recorded for this clonotype. J is TRBJ1-1 and V is TRBV7-3, with D possibly matching TRBD1 (6 bases). The V and J ends lost 5 bases and 1 base respectively, with 8 bases between them. The germline V gene encodes CDR1 SGHTA and CDR2 FQGTGA. There are 13 residues in the CDR3. The CDR3 DNA reads TGTGCCAGCAGCGGGACACCGAACACTGAAGCTTTCTTT. This codes for CASSGTPNTEAFF.

This clonotype was seen a handful of times. The chain has TRBV7-2 and TRBJ1-1, with D unclear. CDR1 and CDR2 (germline): SGHTA, FQGNSA. Trimming cost V 0 bases and J 2 bases, with 13 bases left between them. CDR3 size: 16 residues. CDR3 bases: TGTGCCAGCAGCTTAGCCCCGGAGAGGCGAAACACTGAAGCTTTCTTT. Translation: CASSLAPERRNTEAFF.

The CDR3 spells CASSKGARDRGQWDYGYTF. CDR3 DNA: TGTGCCAGCAGCAAGGGGGCACGGGACAGGGGGCAATGGGACTATGGCTACACCTTC. The genes are TRBV11-1 and TRBJ1-2; 12 positions match TRBD1. Germline trimming cut 5 bases from V and 3 bases from J; bases unmatched to any gene: 16. The CDR3 runs to 19 residues. Germline-derived CDR1 and CDR2 are SGHAT and FQDESV (reference sequence).

This clonotype was observed many times. As DNA, the CDR3 is TGTGCCAGCAGTGACCTCCTTCTAGCCAACCAGTACAATGAGCAGTTCTTC. It yields the protein CASSDLLLANQYNEQFF. The chain is built from TRBV2 and TRBJ2-1, with D maybe TRBD2 (5 bases). Germline V lookup: CDR1 SNHLY, CDR2 FYNNEI. V was pared by 3 bases and J by 4 bases, with 19 bases between. The CDR3 runs 17 residues. The full variable domain, with the rest looked up from reference TRBV2 and TRBJ2-1, is EPEVTQTPSHQVTQMGQEVILRCVPISNHLYFYWYRQILGQKVEFLVSFYNNEISEKSEIFDDQFSVERPDGSNFTLKIRSTKLEDSAMYFCASSDLLLANQYNEQFFGPGTRLTVL.